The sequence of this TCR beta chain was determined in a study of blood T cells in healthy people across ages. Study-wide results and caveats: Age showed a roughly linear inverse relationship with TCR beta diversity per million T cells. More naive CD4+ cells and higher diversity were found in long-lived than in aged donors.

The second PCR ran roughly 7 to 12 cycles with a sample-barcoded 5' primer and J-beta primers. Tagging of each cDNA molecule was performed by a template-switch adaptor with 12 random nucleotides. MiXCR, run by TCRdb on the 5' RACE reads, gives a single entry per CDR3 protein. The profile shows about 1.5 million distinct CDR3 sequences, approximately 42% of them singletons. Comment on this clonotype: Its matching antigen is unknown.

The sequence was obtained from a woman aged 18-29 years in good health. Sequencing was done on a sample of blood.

The DNA of the CDR3 is TGTGCCAGCTCACCACAGCCTAGCGGGATCGACTCCTACGAGCAGTACTTC. It yields the protein CASSPQPSGIDSYEQYF. The genes are TRBV18 and TRBJ2-7, with 9 positions matching TRBD2. J gave up 0 bases and V 1 base, and 7 bases lay outside the gene matches. The CDR3 is 17 amino acids. Germline assignment: CDR1 KGHSH and CDR2 LQKENI.